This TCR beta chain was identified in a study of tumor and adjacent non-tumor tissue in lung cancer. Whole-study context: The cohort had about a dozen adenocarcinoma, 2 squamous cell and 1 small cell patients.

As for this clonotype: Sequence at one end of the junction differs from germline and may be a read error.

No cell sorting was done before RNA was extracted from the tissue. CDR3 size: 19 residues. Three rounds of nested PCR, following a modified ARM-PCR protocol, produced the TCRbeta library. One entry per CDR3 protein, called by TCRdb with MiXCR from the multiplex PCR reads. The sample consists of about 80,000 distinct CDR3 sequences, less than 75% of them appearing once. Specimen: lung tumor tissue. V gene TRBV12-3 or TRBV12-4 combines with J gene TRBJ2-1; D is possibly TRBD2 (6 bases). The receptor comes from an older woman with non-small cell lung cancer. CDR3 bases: TGTGCCACCAGTTTAGGTTCCTGGGGGGTAGCGCGAGTCGAAGGTGAGCAGTTCTTC. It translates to CATSLGSWGVARVEGEQFF.